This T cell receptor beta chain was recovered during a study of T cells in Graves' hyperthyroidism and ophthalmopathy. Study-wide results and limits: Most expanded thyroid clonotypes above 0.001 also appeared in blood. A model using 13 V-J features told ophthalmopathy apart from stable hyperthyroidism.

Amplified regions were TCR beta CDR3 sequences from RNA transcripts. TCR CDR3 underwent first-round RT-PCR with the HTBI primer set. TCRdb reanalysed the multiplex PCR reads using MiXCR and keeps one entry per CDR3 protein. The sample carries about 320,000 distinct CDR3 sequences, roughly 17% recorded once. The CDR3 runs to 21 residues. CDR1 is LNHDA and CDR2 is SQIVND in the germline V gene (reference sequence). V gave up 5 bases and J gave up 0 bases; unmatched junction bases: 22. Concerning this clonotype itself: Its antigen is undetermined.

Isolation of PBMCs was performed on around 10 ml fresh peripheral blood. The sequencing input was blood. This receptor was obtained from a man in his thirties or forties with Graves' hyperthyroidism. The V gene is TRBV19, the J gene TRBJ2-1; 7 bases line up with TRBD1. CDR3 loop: CASSRNPPGQTIISSYNEQFF. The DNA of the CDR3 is TGTGCCAGTAGTCGGAATCCCCCGGGACAGACTATAATTAGCTCCTACAATGAGCAGTTCTTC.